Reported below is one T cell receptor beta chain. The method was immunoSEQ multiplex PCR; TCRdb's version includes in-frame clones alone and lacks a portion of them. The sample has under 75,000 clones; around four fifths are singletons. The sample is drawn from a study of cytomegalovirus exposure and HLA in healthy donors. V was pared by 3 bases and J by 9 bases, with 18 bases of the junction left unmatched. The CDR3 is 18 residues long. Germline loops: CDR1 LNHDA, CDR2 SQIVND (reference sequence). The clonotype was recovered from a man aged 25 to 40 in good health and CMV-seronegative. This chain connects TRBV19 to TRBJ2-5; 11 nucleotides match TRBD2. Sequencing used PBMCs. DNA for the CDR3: TGTGCCAGTAGTATTCAGCCAGGCGGTAGCGGGAGGGTTAGGTCCCAGTACTTC. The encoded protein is CASSIQPGGSGRVRSQYF.